The following is a TCR beta chain sequence with its context. Its target is unknown. This specimen comes from a study of blood T cells in healthy people across ages. Study-wide results and limits: Per-million-T-cell TCR beta diversity fell roughly linearly with age. A strong correlation was seen between TCR beta diversity and naive T cell percentage.

Germline CDR1 reads SEHNR; CDR2 reads FQNEAQ (reference sequence). V was shortened by 1 base and J by 0 bases, with 9 bases between the two germline ends. This CDR3 is built from 15 residues. A J-beta primer mix and a sample-barcoded 5' primer were used in a second PCR of about 6 to 12 cycles. TCRdb re-derived calls from the 5' RACE reads in MiXCR, one entry per CDR3 protein. This sample carries some 690,000 distinct CDR3 sequences, approximately 21% of them seen once, and the ten largest clones take roughly 22%. This sequence joins TRBV7-9 and TRBJ1-2; D is ambiguous. The clonotype comes from a man in his 70s in good health. Sequenced sample: blood. The chain's CDR3 is CASSLGSWSNYGYTF. CDR3 DNA: TGTGCCAGCAGCTTAGGGTCGTGGTCTAACTATGGCTACACCTTC.